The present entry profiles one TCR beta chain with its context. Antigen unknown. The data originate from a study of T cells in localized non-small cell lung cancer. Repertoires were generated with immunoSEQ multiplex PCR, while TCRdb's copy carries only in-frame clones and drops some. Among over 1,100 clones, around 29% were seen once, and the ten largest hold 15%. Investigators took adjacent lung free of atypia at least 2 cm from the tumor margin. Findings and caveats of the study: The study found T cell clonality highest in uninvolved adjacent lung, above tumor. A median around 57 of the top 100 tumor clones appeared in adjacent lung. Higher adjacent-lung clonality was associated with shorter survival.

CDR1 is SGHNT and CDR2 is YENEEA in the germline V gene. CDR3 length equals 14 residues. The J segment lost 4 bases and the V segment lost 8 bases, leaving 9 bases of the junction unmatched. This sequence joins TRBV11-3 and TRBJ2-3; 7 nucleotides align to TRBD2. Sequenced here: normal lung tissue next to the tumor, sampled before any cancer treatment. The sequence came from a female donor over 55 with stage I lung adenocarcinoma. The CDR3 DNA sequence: TGTGCCAGCTTCGGTCGCGGGGGAGCAGATACGCAGTATTTT. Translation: CASFGRGGADTQYF.